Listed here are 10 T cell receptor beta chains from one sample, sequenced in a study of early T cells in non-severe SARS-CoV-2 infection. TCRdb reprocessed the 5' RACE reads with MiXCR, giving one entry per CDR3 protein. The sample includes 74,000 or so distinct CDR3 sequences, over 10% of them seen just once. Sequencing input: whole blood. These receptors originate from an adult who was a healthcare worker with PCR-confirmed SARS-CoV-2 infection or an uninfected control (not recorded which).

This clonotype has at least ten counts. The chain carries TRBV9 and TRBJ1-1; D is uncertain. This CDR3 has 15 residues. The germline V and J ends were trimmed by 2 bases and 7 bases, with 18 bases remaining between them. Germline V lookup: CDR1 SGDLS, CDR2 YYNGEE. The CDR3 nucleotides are TGTGCCAGCAGCGTGGCTAGCTCAGGCCCGTATGAAGCTTTCTTT. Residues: CASSVASSGPYEAFF.

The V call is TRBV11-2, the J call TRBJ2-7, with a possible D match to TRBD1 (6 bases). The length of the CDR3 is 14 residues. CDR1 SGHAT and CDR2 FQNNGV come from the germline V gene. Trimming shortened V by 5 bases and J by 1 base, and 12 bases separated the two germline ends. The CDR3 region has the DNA TGTGCCAGCAGCCATACCGGGACATCCTACGAGCAGTACTTC. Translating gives CASSHTGTSYEQYF.

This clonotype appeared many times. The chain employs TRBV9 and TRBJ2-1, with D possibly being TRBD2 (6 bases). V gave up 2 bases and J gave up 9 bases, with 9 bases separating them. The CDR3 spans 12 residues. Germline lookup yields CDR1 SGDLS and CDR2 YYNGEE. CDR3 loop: CASSVDGGEQFF. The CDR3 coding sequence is TGTGCCAGCAGCGTGGACGGGGGTGAGCAGTTCTTC.

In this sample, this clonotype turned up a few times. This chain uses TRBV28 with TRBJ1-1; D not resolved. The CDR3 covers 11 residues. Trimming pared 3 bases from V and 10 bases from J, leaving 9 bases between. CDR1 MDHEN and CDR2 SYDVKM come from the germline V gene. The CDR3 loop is CASSFHLGAFF. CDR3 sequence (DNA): TGTGCCAGCAGTTTTCACCTAGGAGCTTTCTTT.

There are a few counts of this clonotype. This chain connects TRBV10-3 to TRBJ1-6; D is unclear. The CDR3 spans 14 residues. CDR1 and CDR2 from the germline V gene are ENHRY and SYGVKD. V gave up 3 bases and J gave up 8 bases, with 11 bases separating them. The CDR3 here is CAISEKGWDSPLHF. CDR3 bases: TGTGCCATCAGTGAAAAAGGGTGGGATTCACCCCTCCACTTT.

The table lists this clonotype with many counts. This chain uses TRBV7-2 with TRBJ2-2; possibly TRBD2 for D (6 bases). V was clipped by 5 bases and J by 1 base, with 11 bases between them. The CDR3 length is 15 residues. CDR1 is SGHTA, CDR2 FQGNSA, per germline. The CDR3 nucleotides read TGTGCCAGCAGCCCCGGACTACTGAACACCGGGGAGCTGTTTTTT. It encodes CASSPGLLNTGELFF.

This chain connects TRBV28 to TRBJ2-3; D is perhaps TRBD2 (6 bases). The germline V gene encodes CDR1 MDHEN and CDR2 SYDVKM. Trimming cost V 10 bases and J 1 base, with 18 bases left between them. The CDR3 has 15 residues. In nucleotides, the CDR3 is TGTGCCACCCTCCTCGGGGGAGCGGGCACAGATACGCAGTATTTT. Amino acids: CATLLGGAGTDTQYF.

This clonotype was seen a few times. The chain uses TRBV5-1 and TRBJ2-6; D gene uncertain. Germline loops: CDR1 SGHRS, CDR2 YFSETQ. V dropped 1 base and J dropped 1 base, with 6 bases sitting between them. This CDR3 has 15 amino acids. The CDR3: CASSLLGSGANVLTF. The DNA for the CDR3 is TGCGCCAGCAGCTTGTTGGGATCTGGGGCCAACGTCCTGACTTTC.

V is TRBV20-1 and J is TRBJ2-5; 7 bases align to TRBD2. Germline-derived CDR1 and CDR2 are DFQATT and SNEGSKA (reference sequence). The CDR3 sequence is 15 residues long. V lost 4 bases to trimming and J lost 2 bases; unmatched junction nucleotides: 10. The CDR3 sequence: CSANFRRGSQETQYF. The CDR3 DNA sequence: TGCAGTGCTAATTTTCGGCGGGGGAGTCAAGAGACCCAGTACTTC.

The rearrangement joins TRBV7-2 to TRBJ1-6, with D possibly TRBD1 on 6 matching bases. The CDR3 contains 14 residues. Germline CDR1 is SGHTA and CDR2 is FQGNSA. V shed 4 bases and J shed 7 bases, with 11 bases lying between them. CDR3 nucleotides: TGTGCCAGCAGCTGGCAGGGGATAAATTCACCCCTCCACTTT. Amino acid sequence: CASSWQGINSPLHF.